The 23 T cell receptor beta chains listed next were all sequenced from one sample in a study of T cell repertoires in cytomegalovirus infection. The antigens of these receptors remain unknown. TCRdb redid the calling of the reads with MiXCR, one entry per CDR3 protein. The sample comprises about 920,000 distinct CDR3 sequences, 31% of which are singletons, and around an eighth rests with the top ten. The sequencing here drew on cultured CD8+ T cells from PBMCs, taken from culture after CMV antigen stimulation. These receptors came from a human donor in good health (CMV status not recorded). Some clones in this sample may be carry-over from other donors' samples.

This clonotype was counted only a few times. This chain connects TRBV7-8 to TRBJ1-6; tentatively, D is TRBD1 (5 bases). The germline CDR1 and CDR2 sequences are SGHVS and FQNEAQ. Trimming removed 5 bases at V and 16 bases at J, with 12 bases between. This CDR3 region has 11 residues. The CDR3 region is CASSGDRQLHF. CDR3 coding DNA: TGTGCCAGCAGCGGAGACAGACAGCTCCACTTT.

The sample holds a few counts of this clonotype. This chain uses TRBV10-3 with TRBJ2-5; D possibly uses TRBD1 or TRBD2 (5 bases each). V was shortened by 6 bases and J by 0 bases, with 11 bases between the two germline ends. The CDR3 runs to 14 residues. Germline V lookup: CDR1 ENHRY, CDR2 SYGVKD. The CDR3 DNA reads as TGTGCCATCAGCGACGGGGCTTACCAAGAGACCCAGTACTTC. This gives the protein CAISDGAYQETQYF.

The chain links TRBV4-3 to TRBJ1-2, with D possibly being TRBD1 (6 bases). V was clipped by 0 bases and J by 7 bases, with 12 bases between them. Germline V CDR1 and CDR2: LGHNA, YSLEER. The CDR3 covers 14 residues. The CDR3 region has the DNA TGCGCCAGCAGCCAAGAAACAGGGTCGCGTGGCTACACCTTC. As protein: CASSQETGSRGYTF.

The CDR3 coding sequence is TGTGCCAGCACCTTGGGCCCAGGGGGCGTCTACGAGCAGTACGTC. It encodes CASTLGPGGVYEQYV. The gene calls are TRBV5-6 and TRBJ2-7; 8 nucleotides align to TRBD1. Germline CDR1 SGHDT, CDR2 YYEEEE. CDR3 size: 15 residues.

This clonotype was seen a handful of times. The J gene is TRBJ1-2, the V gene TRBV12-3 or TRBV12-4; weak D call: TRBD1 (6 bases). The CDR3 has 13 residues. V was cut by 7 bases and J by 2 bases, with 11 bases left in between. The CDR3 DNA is TGTGCCAGCACGATAGGGGGGAACTATGGCTACACCTTC. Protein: CASTIGGNYGYTF.

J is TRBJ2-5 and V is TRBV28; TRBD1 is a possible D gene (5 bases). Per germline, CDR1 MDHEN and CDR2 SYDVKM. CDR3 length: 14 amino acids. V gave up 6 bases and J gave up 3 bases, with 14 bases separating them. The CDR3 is CASRKTDPKETQYF. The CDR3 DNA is TGTGCCAGCAGAAAGACAGACCCCAAAGAGACCCAGTACTTC.

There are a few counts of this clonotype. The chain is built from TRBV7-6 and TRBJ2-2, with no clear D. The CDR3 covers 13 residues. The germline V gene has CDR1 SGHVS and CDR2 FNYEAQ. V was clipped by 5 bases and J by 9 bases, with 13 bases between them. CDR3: CASSPRTPRELFF. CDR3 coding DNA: TGTGCCAGCAGCCCCCGAACTCCCAGGGAGCTGTTTTTT. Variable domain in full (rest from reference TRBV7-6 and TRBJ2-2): GAGVSQSPRYKVTKRGQDVALRCDPISGHVSLYWYRQALGQGPEFLTYFNYEAQQDKSGLPNDRFSAERPEGSISTLTIQRTEQRDSAMYRCASSPRTPRELFFGEGSRLTVL.

The CDR3 region has the DNA TGTGCCAGCACCCATTTCGGACAGGTTTCGAACACCGGGGAGCTGTTTTTT. Its protein is CASTHFGQVSNTGELFF. The chain couples TRBV27 to TRBJ2-2; 7 bases agree with TRBD1. Germline V gene lookup returns CDR1 MNHEY and CDR2 SMNVEV (reference sequence). Losses at the gene ends were 7 bases for V and 0 bases for J; bases not matched to a gene: 11. The CDR3 is made up of 17 amino acids.

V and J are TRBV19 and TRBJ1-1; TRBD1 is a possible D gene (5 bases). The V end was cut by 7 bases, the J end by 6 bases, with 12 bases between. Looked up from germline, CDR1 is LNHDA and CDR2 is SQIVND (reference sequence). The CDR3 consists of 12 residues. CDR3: CASKASGAEAFF. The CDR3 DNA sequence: TGTGCCAGTAAAGCCTCGGGGGCTGAAGCTTTCTTT.

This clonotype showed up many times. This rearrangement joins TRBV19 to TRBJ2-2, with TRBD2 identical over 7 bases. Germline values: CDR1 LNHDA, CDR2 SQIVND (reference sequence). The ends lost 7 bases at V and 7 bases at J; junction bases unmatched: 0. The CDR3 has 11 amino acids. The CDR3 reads CASKRGGELFF. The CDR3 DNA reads TGTGCCAGTAAGCGGGGCGGGGAGCTGTTTTTT.

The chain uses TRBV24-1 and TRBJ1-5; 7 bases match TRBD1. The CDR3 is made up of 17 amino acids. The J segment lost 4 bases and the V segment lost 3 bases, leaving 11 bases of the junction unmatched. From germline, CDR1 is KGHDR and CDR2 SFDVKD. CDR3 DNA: TGTGCCACCAGTGATCATAAAGTGGGACAGAGAAATCAGCCCCAGCATTTT. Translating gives CATSDHKVGQRNQPQHF.

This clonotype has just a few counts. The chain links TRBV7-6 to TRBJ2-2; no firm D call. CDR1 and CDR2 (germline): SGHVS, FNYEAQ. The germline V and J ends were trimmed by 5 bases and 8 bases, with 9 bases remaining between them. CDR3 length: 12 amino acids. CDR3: CASSTNPGELFF. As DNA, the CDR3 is TGTGCCAGCAGCACAAACCCGGGGGAGCTGTTTTTT. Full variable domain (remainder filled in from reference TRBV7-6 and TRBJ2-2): GAGVSQSPRYKVTKRGQDVALRCDPISGHVSLYWYRQALGQGPEFLTYFNYEAQQDKSGLPNDRFSAERPEGSISTLTIQRTEQRDSAMYRCASSTNPGELFFGEGSRLTVL.

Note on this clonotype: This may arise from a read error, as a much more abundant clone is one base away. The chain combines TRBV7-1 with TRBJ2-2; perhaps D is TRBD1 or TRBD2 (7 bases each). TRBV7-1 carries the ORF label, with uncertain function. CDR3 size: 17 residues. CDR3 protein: CASSHSPRGGDTGEQFF. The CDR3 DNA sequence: TGTGCCAGCAGCCATTCACCCAGGGGGGGTGACACCGGGGAGCAGTTTTTT.

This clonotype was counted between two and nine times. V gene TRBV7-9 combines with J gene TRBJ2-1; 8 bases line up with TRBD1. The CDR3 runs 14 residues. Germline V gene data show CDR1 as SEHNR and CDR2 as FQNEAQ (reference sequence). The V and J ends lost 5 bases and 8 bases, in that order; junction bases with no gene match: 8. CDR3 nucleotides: TGTGCCAGCAGCCCGACTGGACAGGGCTATGAGCAGTTCTTC. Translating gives CASSPTGQGYEQFF. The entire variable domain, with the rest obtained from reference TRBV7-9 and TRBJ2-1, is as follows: DTGVSQNPRHKITKRGQNVTFRCDPISEHNRLYWYRQTLGQGPEFLTYFQNEAQLEKSRLLSDRFSAERPKGSFSTLEIQRTEQGDSAMYLCASSPTGQGYEQFFGPGTRLTVL.

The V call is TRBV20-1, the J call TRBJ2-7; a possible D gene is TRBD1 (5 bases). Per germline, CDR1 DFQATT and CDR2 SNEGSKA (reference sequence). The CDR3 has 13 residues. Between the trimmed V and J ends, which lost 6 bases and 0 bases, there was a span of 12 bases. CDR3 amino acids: CSAQTDFSYEQYF. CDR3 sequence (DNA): TGCAGTGCCCAGACAGATTTCTCCTACGAGCAGTACTTC.

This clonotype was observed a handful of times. DNA of the CDR3: TGCAGTGTGTCCGACAGGGCCTCCTCTGGAAACACCATATATTTT. Protein sequence: CSVSDRASSGNTIYF. The rearrangement links TRBV20-1 to TRBJ1-3; 7 bases are a match to TRBD1. Germline V gene lookup returns CDR1 DFQATT and CDR2 SNEGSKA (reference sequence). This CDR3 contains 15 residues. V lost 7 bases, J lost 0 bases, and 9 bases stayed unmatched.

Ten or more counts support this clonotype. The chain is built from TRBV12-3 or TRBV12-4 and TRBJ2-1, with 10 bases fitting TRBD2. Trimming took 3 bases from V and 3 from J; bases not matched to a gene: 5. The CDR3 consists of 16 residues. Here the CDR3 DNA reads TGTGCCAGCAGTTTGCAGCGGGGGGGCCTCTACAATGAGCAGTTCTTC. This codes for CASSLQRGGLYNEQFF.

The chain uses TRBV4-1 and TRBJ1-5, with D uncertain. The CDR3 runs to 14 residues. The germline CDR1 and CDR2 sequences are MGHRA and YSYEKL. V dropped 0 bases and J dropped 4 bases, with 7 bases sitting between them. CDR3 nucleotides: TGCGCCAGCAGCCAAGATCCGCGGAATCAGCCCCAGCATTTT. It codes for CASSQDPRNQPQHF.

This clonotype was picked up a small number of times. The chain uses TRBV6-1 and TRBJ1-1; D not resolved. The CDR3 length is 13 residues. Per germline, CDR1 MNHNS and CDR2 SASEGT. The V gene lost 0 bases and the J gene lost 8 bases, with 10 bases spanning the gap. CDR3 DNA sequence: TGTGCCAGCAGTGAAGCAAATAGTCCGGAAGCTTTCTTT. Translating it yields CASSEANSPEAFF.

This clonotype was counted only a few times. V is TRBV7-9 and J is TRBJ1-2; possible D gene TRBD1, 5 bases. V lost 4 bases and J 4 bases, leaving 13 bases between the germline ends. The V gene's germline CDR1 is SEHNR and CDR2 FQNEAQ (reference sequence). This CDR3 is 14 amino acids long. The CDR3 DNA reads TGTGCCAGCAGCTCCCGGGACTTACTCTATGGCTACACCTTC. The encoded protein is CASSSRDLLYGYTF.

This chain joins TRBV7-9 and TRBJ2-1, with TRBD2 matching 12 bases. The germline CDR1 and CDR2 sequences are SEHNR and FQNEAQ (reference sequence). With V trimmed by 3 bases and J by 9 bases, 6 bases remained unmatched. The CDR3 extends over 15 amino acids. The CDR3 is CASSFTSGGLGEQFF. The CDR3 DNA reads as TGTGCCAGCAGCTTTACTAGCGGGGGGCTGGGTGAGCAGTTCTTC. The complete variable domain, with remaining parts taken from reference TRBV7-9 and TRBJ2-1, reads DTGVSQNPRHKITKRGQNVTFRCDPISEHNRLYWYRQTLGQGPEFLTYFQNEAQLEKSRLLSDRFSAERPKGSFSTLEIQRTEQGDSAMYLCASSFTSGGLGEQFFGPGTRLTVL.

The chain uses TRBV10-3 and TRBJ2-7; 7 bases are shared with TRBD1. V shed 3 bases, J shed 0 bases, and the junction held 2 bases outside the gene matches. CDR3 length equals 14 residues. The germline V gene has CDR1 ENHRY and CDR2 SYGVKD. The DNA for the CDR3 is TGTGCCATCAGTGAAGGGGGCGACTCCTACGAGCAGTACTTC. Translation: CAISEGGDSYEQYF.

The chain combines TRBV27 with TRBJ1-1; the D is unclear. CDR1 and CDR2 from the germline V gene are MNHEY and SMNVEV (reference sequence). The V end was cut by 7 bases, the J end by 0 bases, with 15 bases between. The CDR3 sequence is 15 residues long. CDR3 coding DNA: TGTGCCAGCACCATGAGAGGGTCCATGAACACTGAAGCTTTCTTT. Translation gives CASTMRGSMNTEAFF.